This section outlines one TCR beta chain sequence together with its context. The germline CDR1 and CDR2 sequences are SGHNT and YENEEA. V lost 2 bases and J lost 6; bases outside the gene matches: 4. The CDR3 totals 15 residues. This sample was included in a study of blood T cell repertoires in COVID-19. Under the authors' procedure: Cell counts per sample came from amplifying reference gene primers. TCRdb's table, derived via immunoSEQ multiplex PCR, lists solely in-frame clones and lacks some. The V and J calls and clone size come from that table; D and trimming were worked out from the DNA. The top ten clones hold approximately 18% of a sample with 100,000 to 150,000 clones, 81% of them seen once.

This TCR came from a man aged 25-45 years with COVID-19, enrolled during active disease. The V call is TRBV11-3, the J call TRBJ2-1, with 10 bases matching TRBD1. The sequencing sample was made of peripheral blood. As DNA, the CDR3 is TGTGCCAGCAGCTTAAGGAGGGACAGGGGCAATGAGCAGTTCTTC. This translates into CASSLRRDRGNEQFF.